The next 14 T cell receptor beta chains were all read from a single sample in a study of blood T cell repertoires in COVID-19. The protocol was immunoSEQ multiplex PCR, while the TCRdb copy is restricted to in-frame clones and leaves out a portion. In the table there are approximately 150,000 clones, approximately 90% of which are singletons. The source material was peripheral blood. The receptors come from a human donor in a cohort sampled during active COVID-19.

V usage is TRBV12-3 or TRBV12-4 and J usage is TRBJ1-2, with D perhaps matching TRBD1 (6 bases). The CDR3 is 13 amino acids. Trimming left V 6 bases short and J 3 bases short, with 11 bases between. CDR3: CASSSEGDYGYTF. The CDR3 nucleotides read TGTGCCAGCAGCTCAGAGGGGGACTATGGCTACACCTTC.

V usage is TRBV10-3 and J usage is TRBJ1-1; no clear D gene. Per the germline V gene, CDR1 is ENHRY and CDR2 is SYGVKD. V was pared by 0 bases and J by 0 bases, with 14 bases between. The CDR3 has 17 residues. The CDR3 DNA follows: TGTGCCATCAGTGAGTCGGAGACGGGAGTGGTGAACACTGAAGCTTTCTTT. Protein product: CAISESETGVVNTEAFF.

The chain recombines TRBV10-3 with TRBJ2-1; D gene ambiguous. This CDR3 comprises 11 residues. V lost 10 bases to trimming and J lost 8 bases, with 12 bases between them. CDR1 is ENHRY and CDR2 is SYGVKD in the germline V gene. CDR3 region: CATSEAYEQFF. The CDR3 nucleotides are TGTGCCACCTCCGAGGCATATGAGCAGTTCTTC.

In DNA form, the CDR3 reads TGTGCCAGCAGCCAAGAAAAGACAGGGATCGGAGAGACCCAGTACTTC. Amino acids: CASSQEKTGIGETQYF. V and J are TRBV4-2 and TRBJ2-5; TRBD1 agrees at 7 bases. The germline CDR1 and CDR2 sequences are LGHNA and YNFKEQ. CDR3 size: 16 residues. Trimming cost V 0 bases and J 4 bases; bases outside gene matches: 8.

The genes are TRBV15 and TRBJ2-5, with TRBD1 matching over 7 bases. Germline-derived CDR1 and CDR2 are LNHNV and YYDKDF (reference sequence). The ends lost 7 bases at V and 2 bases at J; junction bases unmatched: 7. This CDR3 region has 14 residues. The CDR3 coding sequence is TGTGCCACCAAGAGGGGACAGATACAAGAGACCCAGTACTTC. It specifies CATKRGQIQETQYF.

This chain uses TRBV14 with TRBJ2-7, with 7 bases fitting TRBD1. The CDR3 is 15 amino acids. Germline CDR1 is SGHDN and CDR2 is FVKESK. The V and J ends lost 3 bases and 3 bases, in that order; junction bases with no gene match: 8. CDR3 in DNA: TGTGCCAGCAGCCAGGGGACAGTCGGGGTCTACGAGCAGTACTTC. This sequence encodes CASSQGTVGVYEQYF.

The sample holds one count of this clone. The V call is TRBV5-8, the J call TRBJ1-3; D remains unclear. The length of the CDR3 is 16 residues. In germline, CDR1 is SGHTS, CDR2 YDEGEE. V lost 5 bases and J lost 0, with 15 bases in between. CDR3 sequence: CASSFTVMSSGNTIYF. CDR3 coding DNA: TGTGCCAGCAGTTTTACAGTGATGAGCTCTGGAAACACCATATATTTT.

The CDR3 nucleotides are TGTGCCAGCAGCCAAACAGGAGAATCGAACACTGAAGCTTTCTTT. It encodes CASSQTGESNTEAFF. The chain recombines TRBV3-1 (or the pseudogene TRBV3-2) with TRBJ1-1; D possibly corresponds to TRBD1 (5 bases). The germline CDR1 and CDR2 sequences are LGHDT and YNNKEL (reference sequence). V gave up 2 bases and J gave up 1 base, with 11 bases separating them. The CDR3 covers 15 residues.

This clone was detected a few times. The CDR3 loop reads CASNQNYGYTF. CDR3 nucleotides: TGTGCCAGTAATCAGAACTATGGCTACACCTTC. The chain recombines TRBV19 with TRBJ1-2; D unresolved. Trimming removed 7 bases at V and 2 bases at J, with 5 bases between. The CDR3 extends over 11 amino acids. The germline V gene encodes CDR1 LNHDA and CDR2 SQIVND (reference sequence).

The V and J genes are TRBV9 and TRBJ1-4; 8 nucleotides match TRBD1. Germline V gene data show CDR1 as SGDLS and CDR2 as YYNGEE. This CDR3 comprises 17 residues. J lost 8 bases, V lost 0 bases, and 12 bases had no gene match. CDR3 bases: TGTGCCAGCAGCGTAGGACCCGGTACAGGGGGTTCGGAAAAACTGTTTTTT. Its translation is CASSVGPGTGGSEKLFF.

V gene TRBV12-3 or TRBV12-4 combines with J gene TRBJ2-2; D possibly corresponds to TRBD1 (5 bases). V lost 6 bases to trimming and J lost 5 bases, with 7 bases between them. The CDR3 has 12 amino acids. The CDR3 spells CASSDSTGELFF. CDR3 sequence (DNA): TGTGCCAGCAGCGACAGTACCGGGGAGCTGTTTTTT.

The table lists this clone with a few counts. The genes are TRBV7-9 and TRBJ1-5; the match to TRBD1 covers 8 bases. The CDR3 runs 14 residues. The germline V gene encodes CDR1 SEHNR and CDR2 FQNEAQ (reference sequence). Germline trimming cut 4 bases from V and 6 bases from J; bases unmatched to any gene: 5. The CDR3 reads CASSSTGVGQPQHF. The CDR3 region has the DNA TGTGCCAGCAGCTCGACAGGGGTAGGTCAGCCCCAGCATTTT.

CDR3 residues: CASSQGAGGMNTEAFF. In DNA form, the CDR3 reads TGTGCCAGCAGCCAGGGGGCAGGGGGCATGAACACTGAAGCTTTCTTT. The rearrangement uses TRBV11-2 and TRBJ1-1; 8 bases line up with TRBD1. Germline-derived CDR1 and CDR2 are SGHAT and FQNNGV. V gave up 5 bases and J gave up 0 bases; unmatched junction bases: 8. The CDR3 is 16 amino acids.

V and J are TRBV15 and TRBJ2-3; 8 positions agree with TRBD1. Looked up from germline, CDR1 is LNHNV and CDR2 is YYDKDF (reference sequence). This CDR3 is 16 amino acids long. Losses at the gene ends were 0 bases for V and 6 bases for J; bases not matched to a gene: 8. For the CDR3, the DNA is TGTGCCACCAGCAGAGATAGGACAGGGTCCCGTGATACGCAGTATTTT. Amino acid sequence: CATSRDRTGSRDTQYF.